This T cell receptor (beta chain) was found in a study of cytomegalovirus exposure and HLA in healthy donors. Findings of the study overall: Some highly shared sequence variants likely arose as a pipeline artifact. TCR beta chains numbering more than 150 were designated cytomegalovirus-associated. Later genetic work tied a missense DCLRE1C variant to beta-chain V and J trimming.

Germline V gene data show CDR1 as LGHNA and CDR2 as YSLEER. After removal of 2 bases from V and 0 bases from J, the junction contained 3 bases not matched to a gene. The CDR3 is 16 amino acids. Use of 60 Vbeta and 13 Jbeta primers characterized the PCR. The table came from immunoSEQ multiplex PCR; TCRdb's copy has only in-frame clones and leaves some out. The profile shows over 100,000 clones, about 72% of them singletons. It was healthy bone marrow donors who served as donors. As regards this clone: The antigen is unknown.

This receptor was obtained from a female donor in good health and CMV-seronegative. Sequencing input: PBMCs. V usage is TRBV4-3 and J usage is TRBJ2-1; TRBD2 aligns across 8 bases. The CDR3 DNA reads TGCGCCAGCAGCCAAAGACGGGGGGGCTCCTACAATGAGCAGTTCTTC. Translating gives CASSQRRGGSYNEQFF.